Below are 15 T cell receptor beta chains sequenced from a single sample in a study of regulatory T cells in long-lasting Graves disease. Indicated time point: newly diagnosed GD, antithyroid drugs for less than 3 months. From RNA extracted from PBMCs, the TCR library was made. Arm-PCR with iRepertoire HTBI primers amplified the CDR3 regions for these TCR beta libraries. TCRdb itself ran the multiplex PCR reads through MiXCR, one entry per CDR3 protein. The data show 550,000 to 650,000 distinct CDR3 sequences, with about 15% seen just once and approximately 12% held by the top ten. The same data also contributed to another study, on T cells in Graves' hyperthyroidism and ophthalmopathy.

The sequencing used peripheral blood mononuclear cells (PBMCs), collected at new diagnosis, from a patient treated with antithyroid drugs. Receptors were obtained from a man aged 18 to 29 with Graves disease.

At least ten counts were recorded for this clonotype. The chain joins TRBV7-9 to TRBJ2-1; TRBD2 aligns across 10 bases. The V gene's germline CDR1 is SEHNR and CDR2 FQNEAQ (reference sequence). The CDR3 runs to 15 residues. V shed 5 bases and J 3 bases; nucleotides not matched to a gene: 4. The CDR3 region is CASSHGLAVYNEQFF. The CDR3 DNA sequence: TGTGCCAGCAGCCATGGACTAGCGGTCTACAATGAGCAGTTCTTC.

CDR3 region: CASSPTGAGAYEQYF. For the CDR3, the DNA is TGCGCCAGCAGCCCCACGGGAGCGGGGGCCTACGAGCAGTACTTC. The chain is built from TRBV4-1 and TRBJ2-7; TRBD2 aligns across 8 bases. Germline values: CDR1 MGHRA, CDR2 YSYEKL. This CDR3 contains 15 residues. J lost 2 bases, V lost 4 bases, and 7 bases had no gene match.

The V gene is TRBV7-9, the J gene TRBJ2-4; D ambiguous. The germline gives CDR1 SEHNR, CDR2 FQNEAQ (reference sequence). The CDR3 covers 16 residues. V lost 4 bases and J 1 base, leaving 14 bases between the germline ends. CDR3 region: CASSSSRSGAKNIQYF. CDR3 nucleotides: TGTGCCAGCAGCTCGTCTAGGTCCGGGGCCAAAAACATTCAGTACTTC. The entire variable domain, with the rest obtained from reference TRBV7-9 and TRBJ2-4, is as follows: DTGVSQNPRHKITKRGQNVTFRCDPISEHNRLYWYRQTLGQGPEFLTYFQNEAQLEKSRLLSDRFSAERPKGSFSTLEIQRTEQGDSAMYLCASSSSRSGAKNIQYFGAGTRLSVL.

The J gene is TRBJ1-1, the V gene TRBV7-9, with D perhaps matching TRBD1 (5 bases). The CDR3 length is 16 residues. From germline, CDR1 is SEHNR and CDR2 FQNEAQ (reference sequence). V shed 2 bases and J shed 0 bases, with 13 bases lying between them. CDR3 amino acids: CASSLWVGEMNTEAFF. Here the CDR3 DNA reads TGTGCCAGCAGCTTATGGGTGGGGGAAATGAACACTGAAGCTTTCTTT.

This clonotype was detected only a few times. The chain carries TRBV10-3 and TRBJ1-4; a weak D match, TRBD1 (6 bases). Germline values: CDR1 ENHRY, CDR2 SYGVKD. V was pared by 5 bases and J by 6 bases, with 16 bases between. The CDR3 sequence is 15 residues long. The CDR3 sequence is CAISPQQGGHEKLFF. CDR3 sequence (DNA): TGTGCCATCAGTCCACAACAGGGTGGGCATGAAAAACTGTTTTTT.

This clonotype was seen a handful of times. In DNA, the CDR3 is TGCAGCTTCGGGCAGGGGCTAGGGGAGACCCAGTACTTC. Translation: CSFGQGLGETQYF. The chain combines TRBV29-1 with TRBJ2-5, with D possibly TRBD1 on 6 matching bases. Trimming took off 8 bases at V and 5 bases at J, with 18 bases between the two ends. There are 13 residues in the CDR3. From germline, CDR1 is SQVTM and CDR2 ANQGSEA.

V gene TRBV20-1 combines with J gene TRBJ2-2, with TRBD2 matching 9 bases. The germline CDR1 and CDR2 sequences are DFQATT and SNEGSKA (reference sequence). J gave up 3 bases and V 4 bases, and 9 bases lay outside the gene matches. The CDR3 runs 16 residues. CDR3 residues: CSAKAIQREDTGELFF. CDR3 in DNA: TGCAGTGCTAAGGCCATTCAGCGGGAGGACACCGGGGAGCTGTTTTTT.

This chain joins TRBV27 and TRBJ2-3; 10 bases are shared with TRBD2. In germline, CDR1 is MNHEY, CDR2 SMNVEV (reference sequence). The CDR3 runs to 17 residues. J gave up 3 bases and V 3 bases, and 9 bases lay outside the gene matches. The CDR3 protein is CASSFSSGGAGTDTQYF. DNA for the CDR3: TGTGCCAGCAGTTTCTCTAGCGGGGGAGCGGGAACAGATACGCAGTATTTT.

Only a few counts were recorded for this clonotype. The rearrangement joins TRBV3-1 to TRBJ2-1, with TRBD2 identical over 14 bases. The CDR3 consists of 20 residues. J was trimmed by 5 bases and V by 4 bases; bases with no gene match: 16. Germline V gene lookup returns CDR1 LGHDT and CDR2 YNNKEL (reference sequence). CDR3 DNA sequence: TGTGCCAGCAGCCCAGACAGGACAGCGCGACTAGCGGGAGGGAACAATGAGCAGTTCTTC. This codes for CASSPDRTARLAGGNNEQFF.

This clonotype was seen at least ten times. V and J are TRBV18 and TRBJ1-6; TRBD1 matches at 8 bases. This CDR3 is 15 amino acids long. V lost 3 bases to trimming and J lost 3 bases; unmatched junction nucleotides: 1. Germline CDR1 reads KGHSH; CDR2 reads LQKENI. CDR3 nucleotides: TGTGCCAGCTCACCGGGACAGGACTATAATTCACCCCTCCACTTT. Amino acids: CASSPGQDYNSPLHF.

The chain is built from TRBV5-4 and TRBJ2-1; 11 bases fit TRBD2. The CDR3 has 15 amino acids. V dropped 4 bases and J dropped 6; count of bases not matched to a gene: 6. CDR1 SGHNT and CDR2 YYREEE come from the germline V gene (reference sequence). The CDR3 nucleotides are TGTGCCAGCAGCCCTCAGACTAGCGGGGCCAATGAGCAGTTCTTC. This sequence encodes CASSPQTSGANEQFF.

Ten or more counts support this clonotype. The chain joins TRBV6-2 or TRBV6-3 to TRBJ2-3; D gene ambiguous. The CDR3 runs 13 residues. V was shortened by 5 bases and J by 6 bases, with 12 bases between the two germline ends. Germline values: CDR1 MNHEY, CDR2 SVGEGT. The CDR3 nucleotides read TGTGCCAGCAGTGAGCTGAGGCGCGATACGCAGTATTTT. Protein product: CASSELRRDTQYF.

The chain employs TRBV9 and TRBJ2-1; D may be TRBD1 or TRBD2 (5 bases each). The CDR3 sequence is 15 residues long. Germline V CDR1 and CDR2: SGDLS, YYNGEE. The V end lost 5 bases, the J end lost 7 bases, and 19 bases lay between the germline ends. DNA for the CDR3: TGTGCCAGCAGTAGGGACCAGAGAAACCAGAATGAGCAGTTCTTC. Its translation: CASSRDQRNQNEQFF.

This clonotype has just one count. A far larger clone is a single base away, which makes a read error likely. The V and J genes are TRBV3-1 and TRBJ1-1; no clear D. Deletions cut 2 bases from V and 1 base from J, with 5 bases between. Germline V CDR1 and CDR2: LGHDT, YNNKEL (reference sequence). CDR3 size: 13 residues. The CDR3 spells CASSQHGNTEAFF. CDR3 coding DNA: TGTGCCAGCAGCCAACATGGGAACACTGAAGCTTTCTTT. Supplemented by reference TRBV3-1 and TRBJ1-1, the full variable domain reads DTAVSQTPKYLVTQMGNDKSIKCEQNLGHDTMYWYKQDSKKFLKIMFSYNNKELIINETVPNRFSPKSPDKAHLNLHINSLELGDSAVYFCASSQHGNTEAFFGQGTRLTVV.

This clonotype was observed a few times. The junction does not match germline at one end; this may be a read error. V usage is TRBV19 and J usage is TRBJ2-1; 11 nucleotides agree with TRBD2. This CDR3 comprises 15 residues. CDR1 is LNHDA and CDR2 is SQIVND in the germline V gene (reference sequence). DNA of the CDR3: TGTGCCAGTAGTATGCTAGCGGGAGGCGACAATGAGCAGTTATTC. It specifies CASSMLAGGDNEQLF.